A selection of T cell receptor beta chains follows, all from one sample in a study of PD-L1 blockade in urothelial cancer. The table came from immunoSEQ multiplex PCR; TCRdb's copy has only in-frame clones and leaves some out. Of over 75,000 clones detected, roughly 90% appear once; the ten largest clones hold over 0.95%. The source was PBMCs, collected around atezolizumab (anti-PD-L1) treatment. The receptors originated from a woman of 80 years or more with urothelial cancer. Each CDR3 is given without its conserved first and last residue. The D gene is left open where the match is weak.

D,V,J,CDR3
-,TRBV4-1,TRBJ2-2,ASSQWSTGELF
TRBD2,TRBV7-2,TRBJ2-5,ASSSSAGVEETQY
TRBD2,TRBV10-2,TRBJ2-2,ASSAINSGRPNTGELF
-,TRBV5-4,TRBJ2-3,ASSAGTHSTDTQY
-,TRBV21-1,TRBJ1-4,ASSNGRSAGEEKLF
-,TRBV10-3,TRBJ2-2,AISESTRTGELF
-,TRBV6-4,TRBJ1-2,ASSGPGSDGYT
-,TRBV21-1,TRBJ1-1,ASDSEAF
TRBD1,TRBV7-9,TRBJ1-2,ASSWGTGGDYGYT
-,TRBV5-1,TRBJ2-1,ASSPSGNSYNEQF
-,TRBV19,TRBJ2-7,ATDFDEQY
TRBD1,TRBV28,TRBJ1-2,ASSLSVRLTGYGYT
-,TRBV10-3,TRBJ1-1,AITVRENTEAF
-,TRBV9,TRBJ2-4,ASSVVWDSNIQY
-,TRBV28,TRBJ1-4,ASSFGLREEKLF
TRBD2,TRBV19,TRBJ2-1,ASTTSEYNEQF
TRBD1,TRBV5-1,TRBJ1-5,ASSSTGGSNQPQH
-,TRBV11-3,TRBJ2-1,ASSLDQGTQF
-,TRBV9,TRBJ1-1,ASSGTGRGNTEAF
-,TRBV5-3,TRBJ1-4,ARSWDKRKLF
-,TRBV4-2,TRBJ2-2,ASSQDLLASGELF
TRBD1,TRBV11-2,TRBJ2-1,ASSRDPGGVYNEQF
-,TRBV19,TRBJ2-7,ASSIGPQSYEQY
TRBD1,TRBV18,TRBJ1-2,ASSPVDRGQSGYT
TRBD1,TRBV13,TRBJ2-7,ASSFSGTVTSYEQY
-,TRBV6-5,TRBJ2-3,ASSRVGGDTQY
TRBD2,TRBV9,TRBJ2-2,ASRLGEGSTGELF
-,TRBV27,TRBJ2-7,ASTITWGSGYEQY
TRBD1,TRBV4-2,TRBJ2-7,ASSQDRGPYEQY
TRBD1,TRBV5-1,TRBJ2-7,ASSLSGTAYEQY
TRBD2,TRBV10-3,TRBJ2-1,AISLAGNNEQF
TRBD1,TRBV4-2,TRBJ1-1,ASSLRTGQNTEAF
-,TRBV11-2,TRBJ1-2,ASSLGLVEGGGYT
-,TRBV5-4,TRBJ2-7,ASSLFTGSYEQY
TRBD1,TRBV19,TRBJ2-1,ASSLTGGPANEQF
-,TRBV28,TRBJ2-7,ASRRTATGQY
-,TRBV28,TRBJ1-5,ASSSGGRGSNQPQH
-,TRBV20-1,TRBJ2-5,SANPSGEQY
-,TRBV4-2,TRBJ1-5,ASSQEGGSNQPQH
TRBD1,TRBV2,TRBJ2-5,ASSPGQGLFEETQY
-,TRBV7-8,TRBJ1-3,ASSMGQENTIY
TRBD2,TRBV5-1,TRBJ2-1,ASSSAGGSYNEQF